Sequencing of this T cell receptor beta chain was carried out in a study of T cell responses to AZD1222 COVID-19 vaccine. Study conclusions and caveats: Increased Spike-specific TCR breadth and depth were observed after two AZD1222 doses. Only six people who got AZD1222 tested seropositive at baseline. Nearly half of unique spike-specific TCRs reportedly avoided B.1.351 and B.1.1.7 mutated regions.

In regard to this clone: Its cognate antigen is unknown. Additional DNA sequences in this sample encode the identical CDR3.

With 3 bases removed from V and 4 bases from J, the gap between germline ends came to 4 bases. The CDR3 contains 12 residues. Germline loops: CDR1 SEHNR, CDR2 FQNEAQ (reference sequence). Clones were sequenced by immunoSEQ multiplex PCR, and TCRdb holds only the in-frame ones, with some missing. The sample lists about 100,000 clones; 92% were seen once. The rearrangement uses TRBV7-9 and TRBJ1-3; D call uncertain. Sequencing was performed on peripheral blood, taken on day 0 of AZD1222 vaccination. The clonotype comes from an adult in good health. The CDR3 sequence is CASSLEGNTIYF. CDR3 DNA sequence: TGTGCCAGCAGCTTGGAGGGAAACACCATATATTTT.